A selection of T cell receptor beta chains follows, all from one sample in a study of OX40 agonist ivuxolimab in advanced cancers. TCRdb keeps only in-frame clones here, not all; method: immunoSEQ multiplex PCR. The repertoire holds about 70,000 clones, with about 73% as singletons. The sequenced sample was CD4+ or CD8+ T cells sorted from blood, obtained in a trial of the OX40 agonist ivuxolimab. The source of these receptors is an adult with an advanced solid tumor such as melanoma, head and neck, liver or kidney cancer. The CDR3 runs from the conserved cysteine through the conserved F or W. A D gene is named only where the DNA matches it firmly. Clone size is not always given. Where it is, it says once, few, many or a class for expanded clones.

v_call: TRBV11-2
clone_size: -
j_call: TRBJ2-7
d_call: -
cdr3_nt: TGTGCCTACGATCCGGGTTACGAGCAGTACTTC
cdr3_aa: CAYDPGYEQYF

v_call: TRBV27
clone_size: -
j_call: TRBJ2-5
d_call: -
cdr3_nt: TGTGCCAGCAGTTTTGAGGGGACCCAAGAGACCCAGTACTTC
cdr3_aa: CASSFEGTQETQYF

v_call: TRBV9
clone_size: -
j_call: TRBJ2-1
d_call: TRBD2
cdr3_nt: TGTGCCAGCACCCCGGGCGGGAGGGCCAGGGATGAGCAGTTCTTC
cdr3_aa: CASTPGGRARDEQFF

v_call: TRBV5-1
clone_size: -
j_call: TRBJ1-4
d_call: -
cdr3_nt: TGCGCCAGCAGCTTGGTAGGAGGTAATGAAAAACTGTTTTTT
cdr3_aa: CASSLVGGNEKLFF

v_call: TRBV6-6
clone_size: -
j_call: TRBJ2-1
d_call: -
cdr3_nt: TGTGCCAGCACCCAAGGGGGTGAGCAGTTCTTC
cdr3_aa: CASTQGGEQFF

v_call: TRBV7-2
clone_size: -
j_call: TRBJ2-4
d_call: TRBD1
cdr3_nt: TGTGCCAGCAGCTTAGCCCAAGACCGGACAGGAAGACTAGCCAAAAACATTCAGTACTTC
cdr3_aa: CASSLAQDRTGRLAKNIQYF

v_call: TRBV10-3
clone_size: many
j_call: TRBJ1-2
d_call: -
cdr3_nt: TGTGCCATCACCGACCTGAAGTCGGGGGTGAGTGGCTACACCTTC
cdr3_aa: CAITDLKSGVSGYTF

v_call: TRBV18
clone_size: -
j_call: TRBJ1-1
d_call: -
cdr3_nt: TGTGCCAGCTCACCACGGAGCGAACAGTCTGAAGCTTTCTTT
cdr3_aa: CASSPRSEQSEAFF

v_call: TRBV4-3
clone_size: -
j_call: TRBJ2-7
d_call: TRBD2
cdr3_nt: TGCGCCAGCAGCCAAGGCTTCCAGCGGGGCAGTAACTCCTACGAGCAGTACTTC
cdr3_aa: CASSQGFQRGSNSYEQYF

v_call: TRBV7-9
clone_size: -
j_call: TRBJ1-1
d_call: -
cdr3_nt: TGTGCCAGCAGCCTCCTCATGAACACTGAAGCTTTCTTT
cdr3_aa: CASSLLMNTEAFF

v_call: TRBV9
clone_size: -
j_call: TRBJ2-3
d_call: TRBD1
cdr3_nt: TGTGCCAGCAGCTTCGACAGGGGGCAGGTAGATACGCAGTATTTT
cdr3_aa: CASSFDRGQVDTQYF

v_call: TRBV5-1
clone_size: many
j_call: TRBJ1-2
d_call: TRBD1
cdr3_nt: TGCGCCAGCAGCTCTCAAGGACAGGGGGCAAGTGGCTACACCTTC
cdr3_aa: CASSSQGQGASGYTF

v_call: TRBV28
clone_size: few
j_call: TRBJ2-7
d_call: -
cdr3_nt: TGTGCCAGCAGTTTTTCCGGGGGGCGGTACGAGCAGTACTTC
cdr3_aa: CASSFSGGRYEQYF

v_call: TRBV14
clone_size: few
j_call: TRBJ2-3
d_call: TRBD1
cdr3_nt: TGTGCCAGCAGCCATTGGGCAGGGGGAAGGGATACGCAGTATTTT
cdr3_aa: CASSHWAGGRDTQYF

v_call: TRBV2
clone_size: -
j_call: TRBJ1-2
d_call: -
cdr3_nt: TGTGCCAGCACTACAGATAACTATGGCTACACCTTC
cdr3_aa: CASTTDNYGYTF

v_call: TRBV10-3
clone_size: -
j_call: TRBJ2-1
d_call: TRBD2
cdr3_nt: TGTGCCATCAGCCTTACCGGGACTAGCTCCTACAATGAGCAGTTCTTC
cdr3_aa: CAISLTGTSSYNEQFF

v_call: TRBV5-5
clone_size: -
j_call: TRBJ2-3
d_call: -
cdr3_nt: TGTGCCAGCAGACTTGACGGAACTAGCACAGATACGCAGTATTTT
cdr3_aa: CASRLDGTSTDTQYF